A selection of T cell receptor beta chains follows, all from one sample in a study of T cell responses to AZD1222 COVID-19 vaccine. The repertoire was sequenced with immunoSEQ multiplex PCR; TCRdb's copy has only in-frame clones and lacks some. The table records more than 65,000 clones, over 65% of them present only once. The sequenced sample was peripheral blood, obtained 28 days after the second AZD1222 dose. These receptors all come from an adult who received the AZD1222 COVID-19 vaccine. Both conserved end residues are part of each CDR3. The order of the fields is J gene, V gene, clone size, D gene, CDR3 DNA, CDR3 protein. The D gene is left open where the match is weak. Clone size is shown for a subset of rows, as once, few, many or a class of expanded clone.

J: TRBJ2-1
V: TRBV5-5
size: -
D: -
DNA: TGTGCCAGCAGCTTGGCCGGTACAGAGAGAAATGAGCAGTTCTTC
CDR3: CASSLAGTERNEQFF

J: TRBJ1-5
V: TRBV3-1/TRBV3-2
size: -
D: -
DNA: TGTGCCAGCTCGGGGGGCAGAAATCAGCCCCAGCATTTT
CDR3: CASSGGRNQPQHF

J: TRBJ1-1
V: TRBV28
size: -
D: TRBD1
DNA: TGTGCCAGCAGTCTCCAAACAGGGGGCACTGAAGCTTTCTTT
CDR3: CASSLQTGGTEAFF

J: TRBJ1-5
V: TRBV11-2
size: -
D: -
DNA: TGTGCCAGCAGCCAGGCGGGGAATCGGCAGCCCCAGCATTTT
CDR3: CASSQAGNRQPQHF

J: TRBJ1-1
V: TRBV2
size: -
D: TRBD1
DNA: TGTGCCAGCAGAAGGGACAGGAACACTGAAGCTTTCTTT
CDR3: CASRRDRNTEAFF

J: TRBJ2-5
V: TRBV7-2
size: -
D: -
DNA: TGTGCCAGCAGCTTAAGGGCCCACCAAGAGACCCAGTACTTC
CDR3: CASSLRAHQETQYF

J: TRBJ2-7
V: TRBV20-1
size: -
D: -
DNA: TGCAGTGCTAGTTCGGGCTACGAGCAGTACTTC
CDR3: CSASSGYEQYF

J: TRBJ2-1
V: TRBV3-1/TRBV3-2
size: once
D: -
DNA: TGTGCCAGCAGCCAACCCAAAGCGGAGCAGTTCTTC
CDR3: CASSQPKAEQFF

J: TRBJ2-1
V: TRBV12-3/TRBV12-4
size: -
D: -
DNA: TGTGCCAGCAGTTTGGTCGGTTACAATGAGCAGTTCTTC
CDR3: CASSLVGYNEQFF

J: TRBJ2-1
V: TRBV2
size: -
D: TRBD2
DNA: TGTGCCAGCAGGACGACTAGCGGGAGGGGGTACAATGAGCAGTTCTTC
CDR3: CASRTTSGRGYNEQFF

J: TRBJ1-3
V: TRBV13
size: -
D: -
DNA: TGTGCCAGCAGCTTAGGCCGGATCAGGGGCTCTGGAAACACCATATATTTT
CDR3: CASSLGRIRGSGNTIYF

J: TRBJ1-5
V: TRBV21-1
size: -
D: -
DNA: TGTGCTATGAATCCGGGCAGGGTGGATGGGGAGGGAAAGGATCAGCCCCAGCATTTT
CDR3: CAMNPGRVDGEGKDQPQHF

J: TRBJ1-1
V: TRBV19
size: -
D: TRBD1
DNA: TGTGCCAGTAGTAGAGACATCCCCGGGACAGCCTTTAGGCCTGAAGCTTTCTTT
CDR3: CASSRDIPGTAFRPEAFF

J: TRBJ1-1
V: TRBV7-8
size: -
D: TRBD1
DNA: TGTGCCAGCAGCTTAGGACAGGGGAGAGGAGCTTTCTTT
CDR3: CASSLGQGRGAFF

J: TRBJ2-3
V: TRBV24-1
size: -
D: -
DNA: TGTGCCACCAGTGAGGGACTCCCATATAGAGATACGCAGTATTTT
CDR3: CATSEGLPYRDTQYF

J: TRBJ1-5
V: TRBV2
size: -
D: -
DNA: TGTGCCAGCAGGGCAGACAGCAATCAGCCCCAGCATTTT
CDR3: CASRADSNQPQHF

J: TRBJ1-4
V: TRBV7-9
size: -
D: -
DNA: TGTGCCAGCAGCTTAGCCCCCGGACGGAATGAAAAACTGTTTTTT
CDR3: CASSLAPGRNEKLFF

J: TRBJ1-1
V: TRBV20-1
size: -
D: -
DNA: TGCAGCCCTCTCCCTACGTTCTTT
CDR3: CSPLPTFF

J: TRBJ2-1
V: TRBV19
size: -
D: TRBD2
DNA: TGTGCCAGTAATGACTGGGGGGGTAGCGGGTACAATGAGCAGTTCTTC
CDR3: CASNDWGGSGYNEQFF

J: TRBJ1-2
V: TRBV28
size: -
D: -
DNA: TGTGCCAGCAGTAGGGGGAAGACGTTCTATGGCTACACCTTC
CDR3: CASSRGKTFYGYTF

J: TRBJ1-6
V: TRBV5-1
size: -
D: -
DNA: TGCGCCAGCAGCCAATTATCGGGTACAGGGACTAATTCACCCCTCCACTTT
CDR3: CASSQLSGTGTNSPLHF

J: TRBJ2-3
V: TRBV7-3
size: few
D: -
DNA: TGTGCCAGCAGCTTAACCTCGTCTCGTACAGGGAGGGACAACCTTACGAGCACAGATACGCAGTATTTT
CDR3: CASSLTSSRTGRDNLTSTDTQYF